The present T cell receptor beta chain was sequenced within a study of cytomegalovirus exposure and HLA in healthy donors. Study overall: The same platform was used for the approximately 120 validation repertoires as for the roughly 660 first-cohort repertoires, as reported in a later analysis.

Assay used: immunoSEQ multiplex PCR; TCRdb lists only in-frame clones, some missing. This sample has some 140,000 clones, with roughly 86% found just once. The validation cohort, a group of more than 100 subjects, included the donors and was separate from the roughly 670-subject first cohort. As to this clone: What it recognizes is unknown.

Study-level results: Listed as cytomegalovirus-associated were approximately 160 TCR beta chains.

The specimen was PBMCs. This receptor was taken from a human donor in good health.

The CDR3 DNA reads as TGTGCCAGCAGCCCGACAGGCCTGGCGTCCTACGAGCAGTACTTC. Translating it yields CASSPTGLASYEQYF. This chain connects TRBV27 to TRBJ2-7, with D perhaps TRBD1 (6 bases). Germline V gives CDR1 MNHEY, CDR2 SMNVEV (reference sequence). With 6 bases removed from V and 1 base from J, the gap between germline ends came to 16 bases. This CDR3 has 15 residues.